The 7 T cell receptor beta chains in this list originate from one sample, sequenced in a study of OX40 agonist ivuxolimab in advanced cancers. The protocol was immunoSEQ multiplex PCR, while the TCRdb copy is restricted to in-frame clones and leaves out a portion. The sample lists 50,000 to 65,000 clones, around 90% seen once, with roughly 0.79% in the top ten. This specimen consisted of CD4+ or CD8+ T cells sorted from blood, obtained in a trial of the OX40 agonist ivuxolimab. The receptors come from an adult with an advanced solid tumor such as melanoma, head and neck, liver or kidney cancer.

The chain links TRBV5-4 to TRBJ1-4; tentatively, D is TRBD1 (5 bases). Trimming left V 0 bases short and J 4 bases short, with 13 bases between. Germline V gene lookup returns CDR1 SGHNT and CDR2 YYREEE (reference sequence). The CDR3 sequence is 16 residues long. The CDR3 DNA reads TGTGCCAGCAGCTTGGGCCGGGGGACTCATAATGAAAAACTGTTTTTT. Translating it yields CASSLGRGTHNEKLFF.

CDR3 sequence (DNA): TGTGCCTGGGTTACCTTCGATGAAGCTTTCTTT. It encodes CAWVTFDEAFF. The chain couples TRBV30 to TRBJ1-1; D call uncertain. This CDR3 region has 11 residues. Germline V CDR1 and CDR2: GTSNPN, SVGIG (reference sequence). V shed 5 bases and J shed 7 bases, with 11 bases lying between them.

The CDR3 reads CAISESSGADSNQPQHF. CDR3 sequence (DNA): TGTGCCATCAGTGAGTCGAGTGGGGCCGATAGCAATCAGCCCCAGCATTTT. The J gene is TRBJ1-5, the V gene TRBV10-3, with a tentative D call TRBD1 (5 bases). Germline CDR1 is ENHRY and CDR2 is SYGVKD. This CDR3 region has 17 residues. Trimming removed 0 bases at V and 0 bases at J, with 12 bases between.

The chain recombines TRBV6-6 with TRBJ1-4; D remains unclear. V lost 6 bases and J lost 2, with 13 bases in between. CDR1 and CDR2 (germline): MNHNY, SVGAGI (reference sequence). This CDR3 has 15 residues. CDR3 sequence: CASSRGPSTNEKLFF. In DNA, the CDR3 is TGTGCCAGCAGCCGCGGGCCGTCGACTAATGAAAAACTGTTTTTT.

This sequence joins TRBV6-5 and TRBJ2-5, with a tentative D call TRBD1 (6 bases). This CDR3 has 15 residues. Trimming cost V 5 bases and J 6 bases, with 19 bases left between them. Germline CDR1 MNHEY, CDR2 SVGAGI. The CDR3 coding sequence is TGTGCCAGCAGTACCGACAGGATCCGAGGGAAGACCCAGTACTTC. It encodes CASSTDRIRGKTQYF.

The CDR3 is CASKGDPYEQYF. The CDR3 DNA sequence: TGTGCCAGCAAAGGGGACCCCTACGAGCAGTACTTC. The chain joins TRBV6-1 to TRBJ2-7; D is perhaps TRBD1 or TRBD2 (5 bases each). V shed 7 bases and J shed 2 bases, with 9 bases lying between them. This CDR3 comprises 12 residues. Per germline, CDR1 MNHNS and CDR2 SASEGT.

Notes on this clone: Other DNA sequences in the sample encode the same CDR3. The gene calls are TRBV6-5 and TRBJ1-1, with unresolved D. Between the trimmed V and J ends, which lost 6 bases and 1 base, there was a span of 9 bases. Per the germline V gene, CDR1 is MNHEY and CDR2 is SVGAGI. The CDR3 runs 13 residues. DNA of the CDR3: TGTGCCAGCAGGCCGAATCGGAACACTGAAGCTTTCTTT. It translates to CASRPNRNTEAFF.